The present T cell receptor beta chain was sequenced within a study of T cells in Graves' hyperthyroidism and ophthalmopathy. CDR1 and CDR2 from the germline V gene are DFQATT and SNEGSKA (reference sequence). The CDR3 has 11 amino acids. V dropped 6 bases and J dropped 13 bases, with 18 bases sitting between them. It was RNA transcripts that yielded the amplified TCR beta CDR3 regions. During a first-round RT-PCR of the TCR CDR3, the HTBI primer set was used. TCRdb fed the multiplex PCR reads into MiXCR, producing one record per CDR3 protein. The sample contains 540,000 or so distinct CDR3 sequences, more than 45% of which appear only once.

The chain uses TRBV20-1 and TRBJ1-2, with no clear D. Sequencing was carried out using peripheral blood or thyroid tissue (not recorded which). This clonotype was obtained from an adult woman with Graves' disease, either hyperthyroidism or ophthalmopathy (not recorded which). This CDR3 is CSAHDAGRGTF. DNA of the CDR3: TGCAGTGCACACGACGCAGGACGCGGCACCTTC.